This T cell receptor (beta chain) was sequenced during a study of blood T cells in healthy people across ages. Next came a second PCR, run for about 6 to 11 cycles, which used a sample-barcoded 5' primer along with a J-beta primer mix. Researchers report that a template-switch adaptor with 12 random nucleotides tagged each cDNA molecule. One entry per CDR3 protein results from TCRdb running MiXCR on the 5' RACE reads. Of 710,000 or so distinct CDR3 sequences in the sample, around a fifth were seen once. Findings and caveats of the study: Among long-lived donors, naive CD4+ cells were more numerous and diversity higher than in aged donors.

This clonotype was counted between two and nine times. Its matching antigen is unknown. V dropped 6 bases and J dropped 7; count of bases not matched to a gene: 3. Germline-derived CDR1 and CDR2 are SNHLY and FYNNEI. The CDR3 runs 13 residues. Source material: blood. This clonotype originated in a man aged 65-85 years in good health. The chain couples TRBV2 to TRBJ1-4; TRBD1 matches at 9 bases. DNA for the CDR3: TGTGCCAGCAGCGGGACAGGGCTTGAAAAACTGTTTTTT. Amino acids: CASSGTGLEKLFF.